This T cell receptor beta chain was captured by sequencing in a study of blood T cell repertoires in COVID-19. Study overall: Samples of COVID-19 (acute and convalescent) were obtained from the United States, Italy and Spain. The analysed material was cDNA or gDNA that came from T cells, B-cell-depleted T cells, or PBMCs.

This table comes from immunoSEQ multiplex PCR, and its TCRdb copy is limited to in-frame clones, with some not included. The data contain around 160,000 clones, roughly 82% of them seen just once; the ten biggest clones take up approximately 16%. The CDR3 length is 14 residues. Trimming stripped 7 bases from V and 4 bases from J, with 16 bases between. In germline, CDR1 is LNHDA, CDR2 SQIVND (reference sequence). Material: peripheral blood. The clonotype was recovered from a human donor with acute or convalescent COVID-19. The donor label of this sample is uncertain. This chain connects TRBV19 to TRBJ1-2; no definite D call. DNA of the CDR3: TGTGCCAGTATGGTTCAGGAAGGATTCTATGGCTACACCTTC. Residues: CASMVQEGFYGYTF.